The rows below give T cell receptor beta chains drawn from one sample of a study of response to subunit inactivated influenza vaccine. TCRdb reprocessed the RT-PCR reads with MiXCR, giving one entry per CDR3 protein. This table holds more than 400,000 distinct CDR3 sequences, 6.5% to 8% found once. Sequences were derived from PBMCs from blood, sampled about 24 months after vaccination. The source of these receptors is a man aged 45 to 70 who received an inactivated influenza vaccine. The CDR3 runs from the conserved cysteine through the conserved F or W.

>14|TRBJ2-1|TRBV5-5
CASSLESGKNEQFF
>17|TRBJ2-3|TRBV20-1
CSARDLSSGRFGDTQYF
>11|TRBJ2-3|TRBV20-1
CSARRLDTQYF
>15|TRBJ2-1|TRBV3-1
CASSPGLAGSNEQFF
>16|TRBJ2-7|TRBV20-1
CSARALGREVTYEQYF
>14|TRBJ2-5|TRBV7-7
CASSWTSGEETQYF
>13|TRBJ2-5|TRBV11-2
CASRQTGGETQYF
>15|TRBJ2-3|TRBV10-3
CAISEQGAVTDTQYF
>15|TRBJ2-1|TRBV15
CATSRGLAGGNEQFF
>15|TRBJ2-7|TRBV6-5
CASSWEGEGRGEQYF
>15|TRBJ2-5|TRBV12-3/TRBV12-4
CASSEQGAGEVTQYF
>14|TRBJ2-2|TRBV29-1
CSVGWSHSGGELFF
>18|TRBJ2-2|TRBV20-1
CSARDGSGLAANTGELFF
>14|TRBJ2-2|TRBV6-1
CASSAEGNTGELFF
>12|TRBJ2-1|TRBV2
CASVSLANEQFF
>16|TRBJ2-7|TRBV6-1
CASSRPGLAGDYEQYF
>13|TRBJ1-5|TRBV29-1
CSVEGQGGQPQHF
>12|TRBJ2-7|TRBV20-1
CSANRDTYEQYF
>16|TRBJ2-3|TRBV2
CASSRGLAGSTDTQDF
>16|TRBJ2-1|TRBV6-1
CASSELSRSSYNEQFF
>15|TRBJ1-2|TRBV2
CASSVRTGSLYGYTF
>16|TRBJ1-3|TRBV4-1
CASSQDRSSSGNTIYF
>14|TRBJ1-1|TRBV7-8
CASRTGTGGPEAFF
>16|TRBJ1-2|TRBV7-9
CASSLVWQPSNYGYTF
>14|TRBJ1-5|TRBV12-3/TRBV12-4
CASSYRDHNQPQHF
>14|TRBJ2-5|TRBV20-1
CSANPSGVQETQYF